The 29 T cell receptor beta chains below were found in one sample sequenced in a study of OX40 agonist ivuxolimab in advanced cancers. TCRdb's copy holds only in-frame clones and misses some; the assay was immunoSEQ multiplex PCR. Altogether about 69,000 clones are present, about 83% being singletons, with the ten largest covering over 5%. Here the sequenced sample was CD4+ or CD8+ T cells sorted from blood, taken in a trial of the OX40 agonist ivuxolimab. Receptors originate from an adult with an advanced solid tumor such as melanoma, head and neck, liver or kidney cancer.

This clone has just a few counts. This chain connects TRBV30 to TRBJ1-1; TRBD1 matches 7 bases. With 1 base clipped from V and 1 base from J, the junction kept 0 bases outside the gene matches. Germline V lookup: CDR1 GTSNPN, CDR2 SVGIG (reference sequence). This CDR3 has 13 amino acids. Here the CDR3 reads CAWSGDRNTEAFF. The CDR3 DNA reads TGTGCCTGGAGTGGGGACAGGAACACTGAAGCTTTCTTT.

The genes are TRBV11-2 and TRBJ2-3; no clear D. Germline CDR1 and CDR2: SGHAT and FQNNGV. The length of the CDR3 is 15 residues. Trimming left V 0 bases short and J 3 bases short, with 10 bases between. Written as DNA, the CDR3 is TGTGCCAGCAGCTTAGATCTGATCCGAACAGATACGCAGTATTTT. This encodes CASSLDLIRTDTQYF.

This chain joins TRBV7-9 and TRBJ2-1; TRBD2 matches 9 bases. J was trimmed by 4 bases and V by 4 bases; bases with no gene match: 8. The CDR3 has 16 amino acids. Germline values: CDR1 SEHNR, CDR2 FQNEAQ (reference sequence). In nucleotides, the CDR3 is TGTGCCAGCAGCTGGAGGGCTAGCGGGACGTACAATGAGCAGTTCTTC. Protein: CASSWRASGTYNEQFF. Full variable domain (remainder filled in from reference TRBV7-9 and TRBJ2-1): DTGVSQNPRHKITKRGQNVTFRCDPISEHNRLYWYRQTLGQGPEFLTYFQNEAQLEKSRLLSDRFSAERPKGSFSTLEIQRTEQGDSAMYLCASSWRASGTYNEQFFGPGTRLTVL.

The chain recombines TRBV30 with TRBJ1-1; perhaps TRBD1 as D (5 bases). Germline V CDR1 and CDR2: GTSNPN, SVGIG (reference sequence). There are 14 residues in the CDR3. The V end lost 4 bases, the J end lost 0 bases, and 12 bases lay between the germline ends. CDR3 in amino acids: CAWMQGPLNTEAFF. The CDR3 coding sequence is TGTGCCTGGATGCAGGGACCTCTGAACACTGAAGCTTTCTTT.

The rearrangement links TRBV9 to TRBJ2-2, with 8 bases identical to TRBD1. The ends lost 4 bases at V and 0 bases at J; junction bases unmatched: 8. The CDR3 runs to 17 residues. Germline V lookup: CDR1 SGDLS, CDR2 YYNGEE. CDR3 in amino acids: CASSNPGQAANTGELFF. The CDR3 bases are TGTGCCAGCAGCAACCCGGGACAGGCCGCGAACACCGGGGAGCTGTTTTTT.

The chain recombines TRBV9 with TRBJ1-1; weak D call: TRBD1 (6 bases). Deletions cut 5 bases from V and 4 bases from J, with 18 bases between. CDR3 size: 15 residues. Germline CDR1 and CDR2: SGDLS and YYNGEE. The CDR3: CASSSSRGLSTEAFF. The CDR3, as DNA: TGTGCCAGCAGTTCCTCCCGGGGGCTATCCACTGAAGCTTTCTTT.

This clone was seen just once. Here the CDR3 reads CASSLETREQYF. The CDR3 DNA is TGTGCCAGCAGCTTAGAGACCAGGGAGCAGTACTTC. The rearrangement uses TRBV7-9 and TRBJ2-7, with D unclear. This CDR3 comprises 12 residues. Germline V gene sequence: CDR1 SEHNR, CDR2 FQNEAQ (reference sequence). The V end was cut by 1 base, the J end by 7 bases, with 8 bases between. The full variable domain, completed using reference TRBV7-9 and TRBJ2-7, is DTGVSQNPRHKITKRGQNVTFRCDPISEHNRLYWYRQTLGQGPEFLTYFQNEAQLEKSRLLSDRFSAERPKGSFSTLEIQRTEQGDSAMYLCASSLETREQYFGPGTRLTVT.

This clone has only a few counts. The chain carries TRBV5-1 and TRBJ2-2; TRBD2 is a possible D gene (5 bases). V lost 0 bases and J lost 2, with 11 bases in between. Germline CDR1 and CDR2: SGHRS and YFSETQ. The CDR3 sequence is 16 residues long. The CDR3 spells CASSLAGVSNTGELFF. The CDR3 nucleotides read TGCGCCAGCAGCTTGGCCGGGGTCAGCAACACCGGGGAGCTGTTTTTT.

The chain couples TRBV5-1 to TRBJ2-1; D may be TRBD1 (6 bases). Trimming took 2 bases from V and 10 from J, leaving 16 bases between them. Germline loops: CDR1 SGHRS, CDR2 YFSETQ. This CDR3 is built from 14 residues. CDR3 sequence reads: CASSLLRTGYEQFF. Written as DNA, the CDR3 is TGCGCCAGCAGCTTATTAAGAACAGGGTACGAGCAGTTCTTC.

The chain has TRBV4-3 and TRBJ1-2, with D hard to call. Germline CDR1 reads LGHNA; CDR2 reads YSLEER. The CDR3 has 14 amino acids. V lost 0 bases and J lost 8, with 13 bases in between. As DNA, the CDR3 is TGCGCCAGCAGCCAAGATGCCGGGGTTCCCGGCTACACCTTC. This codes for CASSQDAGVPGYTF.

This clone has only a few counts. The chain joins TRBV10-3 to TRBJ1-1; D ambiguous. The V end was cut by 10 bases, the J end by 4 bases, with 13 bases between. The CDR3 sequence is 12 residues long. Germline lookup yields CDR1 ENHRY and CDR2 SYGVKD. CDR3 in DNA: TGTGCCACCGGAATTATCCCCACTGAAGCTTTCTTT. The encoded protein is CATGIIPTEAFF.

This rearrangement joins TRBV19 to TRBJ1-2, with TRBD1 matching 10 bases. V gave up 7 bases and J gave up 1 base; unmatched junction bases: 12. CDR1 LNHDA and CDR2 SQIVND come from the germline V gene (reference sequence). The CDR3 is 17 amino acids. The CDR3 sequence: CASIDPGQGTHNYGYTF. DNA of the CDR3: TGTGCCAGTATCGATCCGGGACAGGGGACCCATAACTATGGCTACACCTTC.

CDR3 amino acids: CASSTRTGLVEAFF. DNA of the CDR3: TGTGCCAGCAGTACTCGCACAGGTTTGGTTGAAGCTTTCTTT. This rearrangement joins TRBV5-6 to TRBJ1-1, with D perhaps TRBD1 (5 bases). The germline V and J ends were trimmed by 5 bases and 7 bases, with 18 bases remaining between them. The CDR3 loop spans 14 amino acids. CDR1 is SGHDT, CDR2 YYEEEE, per germline. The full variable domain, in which reference TRBV5-6 and TRBJ1-1 provide the parts outside the CDR3, is DAGVTQSPTHLIKTRGQQVTLRCSPKSGHDTVSWYQQALGQGPQFIFQYYEEEERQRGNFPDRFSGHQFPNYSSELNVNALLLGDSALYLCASSTRTGLVEAFFGQGTRLTVV.

The chain combines TRBV5-1 with TRBJ1-1, with a weak D call TRBD1 (5 bases). Trimming stripped 4 bases from V and 0 bases from J, with 13 bases between. The CDR3 extends over 15 amino acids. Germline V gene sequence: CDR1 SGHRS, CDR2 YFSETQ. CDR3 nucleotides: TGCGCCAGCAGCCCTTCAGGGCAACTGAACACTGAAGCTTTCTTT. Protein: CASSPSGQLNTEAFF. Filled out from reference TRBV5-1 and TRBJ1-1, the complete variable domain reads KAGVTQTPRYLIKTRGQQVTLSCSPISGHRSVSWYQQTPGQGLQFLFEYFSETQRNKGNFPGRFSGRQFSNSRSEMNVSTLELGDSALYLCASSPSGQLNTEAFFGQGTRLTVV.

This sequence joins TRBV13 and TRBJ1-1, with D tentatively TRBD1 (6 bases). Germline V gene data show CDR1 as PRHDT and CDR2 as FYEKMQ (reference sequence). The V end lost 9 bases, the J end lost 2 bases, and 13 bases lay between the germline ends. The CDR3 contains 13 residues. In DNA, the CDR3 is TGTGCCAGTTCGGGACAAACCAACACTGAAGCTTTCTTT. Translation: CASSGQTNTEAFF.

The CDR3 DNA reads TGTGCCAGCAGGGTCGCAGGGGGAAGCTCCTACGAGCAGTACTTC. Translation gives CASRVAGGSSYEQYF. This rearrangement joins TRBV7-2 to TRBJ2-7; TRBD1 matches at 7 bases. The CDR3 runs to 15 residues. V lost 6 bases, J lost 0 bases, and 8 bases stayed unmatched. CDR1 is SGHTA, CDR2 FQGNSA, per germline.

The chain recombines TRBV2 with TRBJ1-5; TRBD1 matches at 9 bases. After removal of 4 bases from V and 3 bases from J, the junction contained 13 bases not matched to a gene. Germline CDR1 SNHLY, CDR2 FYNNEI. This CDR3 has 18 residues. CDR3 region: CASSGLRTGVGANQPQHF. The DNA for the CDR3 is TGTGCCAGCAGTGGTTTACGGACAGGGGTGGGAGCCAATCAGCCCCAGCATTTT. Drawing the rest from reference TRBV2 and TRBJ1-5, the complete variable domain is EPEVTQTPSHQVTQMGQEVILRCVPISNHLYFYWYRQILGQKVEFLVSFYNNEISEKSEIFDDQFSVERPDGSNFTLKIRSTKLEDSAMYFCASSGLRTGVGANQPQHFGDGTRLSIL.

V is TRBV5-4 and J is TRBJ1-6; 8 bases agree with TRBD1. Germline V gives CDR1 SGHNT, CDR2 YYREEE (reference sequence). V lost 4 bases and J lost 8; bases outside the gene matches: 8. The CDR3 contains 15 residues. CDR3 region: CASSPRQGSDSPLHF. The CDR3 DNA follows: TGTGCCAGCAGCCCGAGACAGGGGAGCGATTCACCCCTCCACTTT.

The rearrangement links TRBV30 to TRBJ2-7, with TRBD1 matching 10 bases. Germline CDR1 reads GTSNPN; CDR2 reads SVGIG (reference sequence). Losses at the gene ends were 3 bases for V and 3 bases for J; bases not matched to a gene: 8. CDR3 size: 15 residues. CDR3 loop: CAWSAPDRGSYEQYF. The CDR3 DNA reads as TGTGCCTGGAGCGCCCCGGACAGGGGGAGCTACGAGCAGTACTTC. The variable domain in full, completed from reference TRBV30 and TRBJ2-7, reads SQTIHQWPATLVQPVGSPLSLECTVEGTSNPNLYWYRQAAGRGLQLLFYSVGIGQISSEVPQNLSASRPQDRQFILSSKKLLLSDSGFYLCAWSAPDRGSYEQYFGPGTRLTVT.

This chain uses TRBV28 with TRBJ2-5; possible D gene TRBD2, 5 bases. This CDR3 region has 11 residues. Per germline, CDR1 MDHEN and CDR2 SYDVKM. The germline V and J ends were trimmed by 4 bases and 6 bases, with 6 bases remaining between them. The CDR3 is CASSSGKTQYF. For the CDR3, the DNA is TGTGCCAGCAGTTCCGGGAAGACCCAGTACTTC. Drawing the rest from reference TRBV28 and TRBJ2-5, the complete variable domain is DVKVTQSSRYLVKRTGEKVFLECVQDMDHENMFWYRQDPGLGLRLIYFSYDVKMKEKGDIPEGYSVSREKKERFSLILESASTNQTSMYLCASSSGKTQYFGPGTRLLVL.

This rearrangement joins TRBV6-1 to TRBJ2-1, with TRBD2 matching over 10 bases. Germline trimming cut 3 bases from V and 10 bases from J; bases unmatched to any gene: 6. Germline V CDR1 and CDR2: MNHNS, SASEGT. CDR3 size: 14 residues. CDR3 region: CASSEILAGREQFF. The CDR3 DNA sequence: TGTGCCAGCAGTGAGATACTAGCGGGGCGGGAGCAGTTCTTC.

This chain links TRBV18 with TRBJ2-7, with 10 bases fitting TRBD1. Per germline, CDR1 KGHSH and CDR2 LQKENI. V shed 6 bases and J 5 bases; nucleotides not matched to a gene: 13. This CDR3 region has 16 residues. The CDR3 sequence: CASSPGQGSLNNEQYF. CDR3 nucleotides: TGTGCCAGCTCCCCGGGACAGGGGTCCCTTAATAACGAGCAGTACTTC.

This rearrangement joins TRBV4-1 to TRBJ2-7; D unclear. The CDR3 loop spans 14 amino acids. CDR1 and CDR2 (germline): MGHRA, YSYEKL. The germline V and J ends were trimmed by 0 bases and 2 bases, with 8 bases remaining between them. The CDR3 is CASSQEVLAYEQYF. The CDR3 nucleotides are TGCGCCAGCAGCCAAGAAGTTTTAGCCTACGAGCAGTACTTC.

The sample holds one count of this clone. This sequence joins TRBV19 and TRBJ2-1; 8 nucleotides line up with TRBD2. The V and J ends lost 4 bases and 2 bases, in that order; junction bases with no gene match: 10. Germline values: CDR1 LNHDA, CDR2 SQIVND (reference sequence). The CDR3 spans 17 residues. The CDR3 DNA reads as TGTGCCAGTAGTACCGGGGGGGGGACACTGACCTACAATGAGCAGTTCTTC. It translates to CASSTGGGTLTYNEQFF.

This clone was seen only a few times. The DNA for the CDR3 is TGCGCCAGCAGCAGCGACAGGGTTCGAACCACAGATACGCAGTATTTT. Translated: CASSSDRVRTTDTQYF. The gene calls are TRBV5-1 and TRBJ2-3, with TRBD1 identical over 7 bases. The CDR3 totals 16 residues. Trimming cost V 4 bases and J 2 bases; bases outside gene matches: 10. CDR1 is SGHRS, CDR2 YFSETQ, per germline.

The chain is built from TRBV7-8 and TRBJ2-2; TRBD1 might be the D (6 bases). CDR3 size: 14 residues. Trimming pared 8 bases from V and 0 bases from J, leaving 10 bases between. Germline CDR1 and CDR2: SGHVS and FQNEAQ. In nucleotides, the CDR3 is TGTGCCAGCTCTCGGACAGCGAACACCGGGGAGCTGTTTTTT. Translating gives CASSRTANTGELFF.

The gene calls are TRBV5-1 and TRBJ2-7; the match to TRBD1 covers 11 bases. Germline-derived CDR1 and CDR2 are SGHRS and YFSETQ. The CDR3 has 14 amino acids. J gave up 4 bases and V 4 bases, and 4 bases lay outside the gene matches. CDR3 sequence reads: CASSGQGAGYEQYF. In DNA, the CDR3 is TGCGCCAGCAGCGGACAGGGGGCGGGGTACGAGCAGTACTTC.

This clone was found a few times. The rearrangement joins TRBV7-3 to TRBJ2-3, with TRBD2 matching over 9 bases. CDR1 and CDR2 from the germline V gene are SGHTA and FQGTGA. The V and J ends lost 2 bases and 3 bases, in that order; junction bases with no gene match: 0. CDR3 length: 14 amino acids. The CDR3 loop reads CASSLLAGTDTQYF. The CDR3 DNA reads TGTGCCAGCAGCTTACTAGCGGGAACAGATACGCAGTATTTT.

J is TRBJ2-1 and V is TRBV5-1, with D unclear. The CDR3 is 19 residues long. CDR1 and CDR2 from the germline V gene are SGHRS and YFSETQ. The germline V and J ends were trimmed by 4 bases and 0 bases, with 23 bases remaining between them. The CDR3 nucleotides are TGCGCCAGCAGCCTGGACGGTAGACGAATTGAGAGCTCCTACAATGAGCAGTTCTTC. It codes for CASSLDGRRIESSYNEQFF. Combining the CDR3 with reference TRBV5-1 and TRBJ2-1 gives the whole variable domain KAGVTQTPRYLIKTRGQQVTLSCSPISGHRSVSWYQQTPGQGLQFLFEYFSETQRNKGNFPGRFSGRQFSNSRSEMNVSTLELGDSALYLCASSLDGRRIESSYNEQFFGPGTRLTVL.